What follows are 24 T cell receptor beta chains derived from one specimen sequenced in a study of technical replicates of blood from several donors. Using immunoSEQ multiplex PCR, the repertoire was profiled, and TCRdb retains in-frame clones only, with some absent. The sample has 80,000 to 95,000 clones; about 90% are singletons. Sequencing used T cells isolated from PBMCs. The receptors here all came from a human donor in good health.

The rearrangement uses TRBV5-4 and TRBJ2-3, with 8 bases lining up with TRBD2. There are 17 residues in the CDR3. The J segment lost 2 bases and the V segment lost 4 bases, leaving 12 bases of the junction unmatched. Germline V lookup: CDR1 SGHNT, CDR2 YYREEE (reference sequence). CDR3 loop: CASSGGVSGVYTDTQYF. CDR3 DNA sequence: TGTGCCAGCAGCGGGGGAGTTAGCGGGGTTTACACAGATACGCAGTATTTT.

This clone has more than one count but fewer than ten. The gene calls are TRBV28 and TRBJ1-4; no clear D. The CDR3 runs 15 residues. The ends were cut back, 6 bases at V and 8 bases at J, with 19 bases in the middle. Germline CDR1 reads MDHEN; CDR2 reads SYDVKM. Here the CDR3 reads CASSYKPGNAEKLFF. CDR3 DNA sequence: TGTGCCAGCAGCTACAAACCGGGAAATGCGGAAAAACTGTTTTTT.

The rearrangement uses TRBV7-8 and TRBJ1-3, with D perhaps matching TRBD1 (5 bases). The CDR3 consists of 14 residues. Deletions cut 8 bases from V and 2 bases from J, with 13 bases between. CDR1 and CDR2 (germline): SGHVS, FQNEAQ. CDR3 DNA: TGTGCCAGCGCTGCAGGGACTGCTGGAAACACCATATATTTT. This translates into CASAAGTAGNTIYF.

The chain is built from TRBV18 and TRBJ2-7, with 8 nucleotides matching TRBD1. The CDR3 totals 14 residues. J gave up 3 bases and V 3 bases, and 4 bases lay outside the gene matches. Germline V lookup: CDR1 KGHSH, CDR2 LQKENI. In DNA form, the CDR3 reads TGTGCCAGCTCACCGGACAGGGTGGTCTACGAGCAGTACTTC. This translates into CASSPDRVVYEQYF.

This clone was observed a few times. The germline gene is not matched at one end of the junction; a read error may be the cause. This chain links TRBV2 with TRBJ1-6, with TRBD1 identical over 7 bases. Germline V gives CDR1 SNHLY, CDR2 FYNNEI. The CDR3 consists of 12 residues. The CDR3 DNA is TGTGCCAGTCAACGCGGGGACAGTCCGATGGGCTTT. Protein: CASQRGDSPMGF. Full variable domain (missing parts from reference TRBV2 and TRBJ1-6): EPEVTQTPSHQVTQMGQEVILRCVPISNHLYFYWYRQILGQKVEFLVSFYNNEISEKSEIFDDQFSVERPDGSNFTLKIRSTKLEDSAMYFCASQRGDSPMGFGNGTRLTVT.

The chain combines TRBV28 with TRBJ1-5; 7 bases map to TRBD1. CDR3 length: 17 amino acids. Germline loops: CDR1 MDHEN, CDR2 SYDVKM. Trimming took 2 bases from V and 5 from J; bases not matched to a gene: 12. In DNA, the CDR3 is TGTGCCAGCAGTTTAAACCATGGCGCAGGGGGTTATCAGCCCCAGCATTTT. Protein product: CASSLNHGAGGYQPQHF.

J is TRBJ2-7 and V is TRBV21-1; the table calls TRBD1, which could not be checked here. TRBV21-1 is assigned pseudogene status. The CDR3 runs 21 residues. The CDR3 region is CASSIQLKPGQGRDCTYEQYF. The CDR3 region has the DNA TGTGCCAGCAGCATACAACTGAAACCGGGACAGGGAAGGGATTGCACCTACGAGCAGTACTTC.

This clone has only one observation. This sequence joins TRBV5-1 and TRBJ2-2; D might be TRBD2 (5 bases). The CDR3 runs to 15 residues. CDR1 and CDR2 from the germline V gene are SGHRS and YFSETQ. V was shortened by 4 bases and J by 1 base, with 11 bases between the two germline ends. For the CDR3, the DNA is TGCGCCAGCAGCGGTAACAGCGGGAACACCGGGGAGCTGTTTTTT. Its protein product is CASSGNSGNTGELFF.

The chain uses TRBV20-1 and TRBJ2-7; D gene unclear. This CDR3 spans 10 amino acids. Germline assignment: CDR1 DFQATT and CDR2 SNEGSKA (reference sequence). Trimming removed 6 bases at V and 9 bases at J, with 12 bases between. CDR3 bases: TGCAGTGCCCCGGCCGGCGGGCAGTACTTC. Its protein product is CSAPAGGQYF.

This chain joins TRBV7-2 and TRBJ2-4; D ambiguous. Germline-derived CDR1 and CDR2 are SGHTA and FQGNSA. Trimming took off 5 bases at V and 0 bases at J, with 14 bases between the two ends. This CDR3 comprises 16 residues. The CDR3 region is CASSPPQNLAKNIQYF. CDR3 DNA: TGTGCCAGCAGCCCTCCACAGAATCTAGCCAAAAACATTCAGTACTTC.

This sequence joins TRBV6-6 and TRBJ2-5, with 8 bases lining up with TRBD1. Germline-derived CDR1 and CDR2 are MNHNY and SVGAGI (reference sequence). The CDR3 contains 15 residues. V was pared by 5 bases and J by 7 bases, with 12 bases of the junction left unmatched. CDR3 sequence reads: CASSNFGQGLGTQYF. The CDR3 DNA follows: TGTGCCAGCAGTAACTTTGGACAGGGCCTCGGGACCCAGTACTTC.

This sequence joins TRBV20-1 and TRBJ2-7; D call uncertain. The germline V and J ends were trimmed by 4 bases and 12 bases, with 16 bases remaining between them. CDR3 size: 11 residues. Germline values: CDR1 DFQATT, CDR2 SNEGSKA (reference sequence). The CDR3 region has the DNA TGCAGTGCTAAAGCCCCCGAAAGTACGTACTTC. As protein: CSAKAPESTYF.

This clone appeared a single time. CDR3 protein: CAWSVLVGGFNTEAFF. CDR3 bases: TGTGCCTGGAGTGTATTGGTGGGGGGATTCAACACTGAAGCTTTCTTT. The rearrangement uses TRBV30 and TRBJ1-1, with D maybe TRBD1 (5 bases). The CDR3 is made up of 16 amino acids. CDR1 is GTSNPN, CDR2 SVGIG, per germline (reference sequence). Trimming cost V 0 bases and J 2 bases, with 16 bases left between them.

The rearrangement joins TRBV6-4 to TRBJ2-1, with 9 positions matching TRBD2. V was pared by 0 bases and J by 14 bases, with 5 bases of the junction left unmatched. CDR3 length: 13 residues. Germline V CDR1 and CDR2: MRHNA, SNTAGT. In nucleotides, the CDR3 is TGTGCCAGCAGTGACTCGATAGCGGGGGTGAAGTTCTTC. It codes for CASSDSIAGVKFF.

The V call is TRBV9, the J call TRBJ2-1; possible D gene TRBD1, 5 bases. Between the trimmed V and J ends, which lost 4 bases and 6 bases, there was a span of 17 bases. The V gene's germline CDR1 is SGDLS and CDR2 YYNGEE. This CDR3 spans 15 amino acids. The CDR3 DNA follows: TGTGCCAGCAGCCCCCATCAGGGCCAGGCCAATGAGCAGTTCTTC. Protein product: CASSPHQGQANEQFF.

The chain carries TRBV11-3 and TRBJ1-3; D is undetermined. The CDR3 sequence is 13 residues long. The germline gives CDR1 SGHNT, CDR2 YENEEA. Deletions cut 5 bases from V and 5 bases from J, with 10 bases between. This CDR3 is CASSPGPRNTIYF. As DNA, the CDR3 is TGTGCCAGCAGCCCTGGGCCTAGAAACACCATATATTTT.

The chain employs TRBV10-1 and TRBJ2-7, with 9 bases that match TRBD1. The V and J ends lost 2 bases and 0 bases, in that order; junction bases with no gene match: 17. The CDR3 has 20 amino acids. Germline CDR1 is WNHNN and CDR2 is SYGVQD (reference sequence). CDR3 loop: CASSEGLGTGLIQSSYEQYF. The CDR3 coding sequence is TGCGCCAGCAGTGAGGGGCTCGGGACAGGGTTGATCCAGAGCTCCTACGAGCAGTACTTC.

This chain links TRBV2 with TRBJ2-7; 8 positions match TRBD1. Trimming took 1 base from V and 13 from J; bases not matched to a gene: 9. Germline CDR1 is SNHLY and CDR2 is FYNNEI. This CDR3 has 13 residues. CDR3 amino acids: CASSEGDRRWAYF. Here the CDR3 DNA reads TGTGCCAGCAGTGAAGGGGACAGGCGATGGGCTTACTTC. The variable domain in full, completed from reference TRBV2 and TRBJ2-7, reads EPEVTQTPSHQVTQMGQEVILRCVPISNHLYFYWYRQILGQKVEFLVSFYNNEISEKSEIFDDQFSVERPDGSNFTLKIRSTKLEDSAMYFCASSEGDRRWAYFGPGTRLTVT.

This sequence joins TRBV9 and TRBJ1-6; D is undetermined. The germline gives CDR1 SGDLS, CDR2 YYNGEE. V was trimmed by 7 bases and J by 7 bases, leaving 15 bases between them. The CDR3 covers 14 residues. CDR3 sequence: CASSGGGRNSPLHF. The CDR3 nucleotides are TGTGCCAGCTCCGGAGGAGGCAGAAATTCACCCCTCCACTTT.

The chain is built from TRBV5-8 and TRBJ2-1; tentative D call: TRBD1 (6 bases). This CDR3 spans 15 amino acids. Trimming shortened V by 0 bases and J by 0 bases, and 7 bases separated the two germline ends. Germline V gene lookup returns CDR1 SGHTS and CDR2 YDEGEE. The DNA for the CDR3 is TGTGCCAGCAGCTTGGTGGGGGCCTCCTACAATGAGCAGTTCTTC. This encodes CASSLVGASYNEQFF.

V and J are TRBV28 and TRBJ1-1; weak D call: TRBD1 (6 bases). CDR1 and CDR2 (germline): MDHEN, SYDVKM. This CDR3 is built from 12 residues. V lost 7 bases and J lost 5, with 11 bases in between. For the CDR3, the DNA is TGTGCCAGCAACAAAGGGGGAACTGAAGCTTTCTTT. Protein product: CASNKGGTEAFF.

This chain connects TRBV29-1 to TRBJ2-1; 8 bases fit TRBD2. V gave up 0 bases and J gave up 5 bases; unmatched junction bases: 18. The CDR3 has 19 amino acids. Germline loops: CDR1 SQVTM, CDR2 ANQGSEA. CDR3 DNA: TGCAGCGTTGAAGACCCCCATCCACTAAGCGGGAGTGGTAACAATGAGCAGTTCTTC. Protein: CSVEDPHPLSGSGNNEQFF.

The chain employs TRBV27 and TRBJ2-2; a weak D match, TRBD2 (6 bases). This CDR3 spans 18 amino acids. Between the trimmed V and J ends, which lost 1 base and 6 bases, there was a span of 21 bases. Germline V CDR1 and CDR2: MNHEY, SMNVEV (reference sequence). Here the CDR3 reads CASSLYWGDGTGSGELFF. CDR3 coding DNA: TGTGCCAGCAGTTTATATTGGGGGGACGGGACGGGGTCCGGGGAGCTGTTTTTT.

J is TRBJ1-2 and V is TRBV5-1; tentatively, D is TRBD1 (5 bases). The V end lost 0 bases, the J end lost 4 bases, and 7 bases lay between the germline ends. This CDR3 has 13 residues. Germline-derived CDR1 and CDR2 are SGHRS and YFSETQ. The DNA for the CDR3 is TGCGCCAGCAGCTTGGACAGGCTCTATGGCTACACCTTC. It encodes CASSLDRLYGYTF.